A single sample gave rise to the 5 T cell receptor beta chains below, sequenced in a study of OX40 agonist ivuxolimab in advanced cancers. Profiling relied on immunoSEQ multiplex PCR, and the TCRdb table lists in-frame clones only, not all of them. The sample carries roughly 76,000 clones, roughly 85% recorded once. The input for sequencing was CD4+ or CD8+ T cells sorted from blood, taken in a trial of the OX40 agonist ivuxolimab. These receptors originate from an adult with an advanced solid tumor such as melanoma, head and neck, liver or kidney cancer.

V usage is TRBV5-1 and J usage is TRBJ1-4; TRBD1 matches at 8 bases. The CDR3 sequence is 14 residues long. The V segment lost 3 bases and the J segment 6 bases; nucleotides outside the gene matches: 4. CDR1 is SGHRS, CDR2 YFSETQ, per germline. The CDR3 loop reads CASSYRGSDEKLFF. DNA for the CDR3: TGCGCCAGCAGCTACAGGGGGTCGGATGAAAAACTGTTTTTT.

This clone appeared once. The sample has other DNA sequences that encode this CDR3 too. DNA for the CDR3: TGCAGCGTTGGTGATAACTATGGCTACACCTTC. The encoded protein is CSVGDNYGYTF. V gene TRBV29-1 combines with J gene TRBJ1-2; D is unresolved. V was clipped by 4 bases and J by 1 base, with 4 bases between them. Germline V gives CDR1 SQVTM, CDR2 ANQGSEA. There are 11 residues in the CDR3.

V gene TRBV11-2 combines with J gene TRBJ2-2; D not certain. The CDR3 extends over 11 amino acids. V was cut by 4 bases and J by 3 bases, with 0 bases left in between. The germline V gene encodes CDR1 SGHAT and CDR2 FQNNGV. CDR3 amino acids: CASSYTGELFF. CDR3 nucleotide sequence: TGTGCCAGCAGCTACACCGGGGAGCTGTTTTTT.

This clone has a single count. The chain has TRBV12-5 and TRBJ2-1, with D possibly being TRBD2 (5 bases). Trimming cost V 3 bases and J 8 bases, with 14 bases left between them. CDR3 length equals 14 residues. Germline V gives CDR1 LGHNT, CDR2 FRNRAP. CDR3 coding DNA: TGTGCTAGTGGTTTTGGAGGCGATTGGGATGAGCAGTTCTTC. Amino acid sequence: CASGFGGDWDEQFF.

The V gene is TRBV5-1, the J gene TRBJ1-1, with TRBD1 identical over 7 bases. The CDR3 loop spans 13 amino acids. Germline CDR1 and CDR2: SGHRS and YFSETQ. Trimming removed 0 bases from V and 5 bases from J; junction bases left unmatched: 1. The CDR3 sequence is CASSLVRGTEAFF. CDR3 coding DNA: TGCGCCAGCAGCTTGGTCAGGGGGACTGAAGCTTTCTTT.